Listed here are 23 T cell receptor beta chains from one sample, sequenced in a study of vaccination and CD4 T cells after COVID-19. Sequence data for DNA of cultured CD4+ T cells were generated by the Oncomine TCR Beta short-read assay. A single record per CDR3 protein comes from TCRdb applying MiXCR to the PCR reads. The repertoire consists of 8,000 to 9,500 distinct CDR3 sequences, with around 60% occurring once and the leading ten covering roughly a quarter. Treatment indicated: approximately nine-day PBMC culture with coronavirus spike peptide pools or control peptides (ViraFEST assay). The antigens these receptors bind are not known. What was sequenced was CD4+ T cells from blood, cultured in vitro. Receptors were obtained from a human donor who had recovered from COVID-19.

This clonotype was seen a few times. The rearrangement uses TRBV6-4 and TRBJ2-2, with 9 bases identical to TRBD2. Germline CDR1 MRHNA, CDR2 SNTAGT. J was trimmed by 3 bases and V by 2 bases; bases with no gene match: 1. This CDR3 comprises 15 residues. CDR3 DNA sequence: TGTGCCAGCAGTGACGGCGGGAGGGACACCGGGGAGCTGTTTTTT. This translates into CASSDGGRDTGELFF.

This clonotype is judged medium-sized. The chain recombines TRBV19 with TRBJ1-2, with 11 positions matching TRBD1. CDR1 is LNHDA and CDR2 is SQIVND in the germline V gene (reference sequence). Unmatched junction bases numbered 9, after V lost 5 bases and J lost 7 bases. There are 15 residues in the CDR3. The CDR3 loop reads CASSPNAGTGGGYTF. The DNA of the CDR3 is TGTGCCAGTAGTCCAAATGCCGGGACAGGGGGTGGCTACACCTTC.

The rearrangement joins TRBV6-1 to TRBJ2-3; D may be TRBD2 (5 bases). Germline CDR1 reads MNHNS; CDR2 reads SASEGT. Trimming took 5 bases from V and 5 from J, leaving 11 bases between them. The CDR3 spans 13 residues. The CDR3 loop is CASSLGLRDTQYF. As DNA, the CDR3 is TGTGCCAGCAGTCTCGGACTCCGAGATACGCAGTATTTT.

This clonotype was picked up a small number of times. The chain joins TRBV7-9 to TRBJ2-3; TRBD2 might be the D (6 bases). The CDR3 extends over 14 amino acids. Trimming left V 3 bases short and J 3 bases short, with 10 bases between. Germline CDR1 SEHNR, CDR2 FQNEAQ (reference sequence). CDR3 bases: TGTGCCAGCAGCTTCGGACTATCGACAGATACGCAGTATTTT. Its translation: CASSFGLSTDTQYF.

The chain recombines TRBV6-5 with TRBJ1-2; D is unresolved. Germline values: CDR1 MNHEY, CDR2 SVGAGI. Between the trimmed V and J ends, which lost 2 bases and 0 bases, there was a span of 4 bases. This CDR3 has 13 residues. For the CDR3, the DNA is TGTGCCAGCAGTTACACAGCTAACTATGGCTACACCTTC. This translates into CASSYTANYGYTF.

The V and J genes are TRBV20-1 and TRBJ2-7, with 10 bases matching TRBD2. V lost 1 base and J lost 2; bases outside the gene matches: 5. This CDR3 has 15 residues. The germline V gene encodes CDR1 DFQATT and CDR2 SNEGSKA (reference sequence). CDR3 residues: CSARAITSGAYEQYF. CDR3 DNA sequence: TGCAGTGCTAGAGCGATTACTAGCGGGGCCTACGAGCAGTACTTC.

The chain couples TRBV27 to TRBJ2-4, with 7 bases identical to TRBD2. Germline V gene sequence: CDR1 MNHEY, CDR2 SMNVEV (reference sequence). This CDR3 is 15 amino acids long. V lost 6 bases and J lost 1; bases outside the gene matches: 6. The CDR3, as DNA: TGTGCCAGCAGCCCCTTGGGGGGGGCCAAAAACATTCAGTACTTC. This gives the protein CASSPLGGAKNIQYF.

V gene TRBV4-1 combines with J gene TRBJ2-5; the D gene could be TRBD1 or TRBD2 (7 bases each). Germline CDR1 MGHRA, CDR2 YSYEKL. With 2 bases removed from V and 7 bases from J, the gap between germline ends came to 14 bases. This CDR3 is 14 amino acids long. Here the CDR3 reads CASSQFGRGGTQYF. CDR3 coding DNA: TGCGCCAGCAGCCAATTTGGCAGGGGGGGGACCCAGTACTTC.

The chain employs TRBV7-2 and TRBJ2-1, with 9 nucleotides matching TRBD2. Trimming at V came to 6 bases and at J to 0 bases, leaving 9 bases not matched to a gene. The CDR3 is 17 amino acids. Per the germline V gene, CDR1 is SGHTA and CDR2 is FQGNSA. The CDR3 sequence: CASRRMTSGSSYNEQFF. The CDR3 nucleotides read TGTGCCAGCAGACGTATGACTAGCGGAAGCTCCTACAATGAGCAGTTCTTC.

A single count supports this clonotype. The gene calls are TRBV10-3 and TRBJ1-6; TRBD1 might be the D (5 bases). Per germline, CDR1 ENHRY and CDR2 SYGVKD. The CDR3 has 19 amino acids. V was shortened by 4 bases and J by 5 bases, with 24 bases between the two germline ends. CDR3 DNA sequence: TGTGCCATCAGTGGCCCCCGCGGTGGGGGGGTATTACATAATTCACCCCTCCACTTT. The encoded protein is CAISGPRGGGVLHNSPLHF.

The chain carries TRBV6-1 and TRBJ1-1; D ambiguous. The length of the CDR3 is 14 residues. In germline, CDR1 is MNHNS, CDR2 SASEGT. V was cut by 0 bases and J by 3 bases, with 8 bases left in between. The CDR3 coding sequence is TGTGCCAGCAGTGAAGCGAGGGTCCACACTGAAGCTTTCTTT. The encoded protein is CASSEARVHTEAFF.

J is TRBJ2-5 and V is TRBV7-9, with TRBD1 as a possible D gene (6 bases). CDR1 is SEHNR and CDR2 is FQNEAQ in the germline V gene (reference sequence). Trimming took off 5 bases at V and 7 bases at J, with 29 bases between the two ends. The CDR3 spans 18 residues. The CDR3 coding sequence is TGTGCCAGCAGCCTCACCTCCCTCCGGGACACGAGCCCAGGGACCCAGTACTTC. Its translation: CASSLTSLRDTSPGTQYF.

This chain links TRBV7-8 with TRBJ2-5; 10 bases line up with TRBD2. V lost 3 bases, J lost 4 bases, and 11 bases stayed unmatched. Germline V CDR1 and CDR2: SGHVS, FQNEAQ. The CDR3 spans 17 residues. The CDR3 DNA reads TGTGCCAGCAGCTTGGGTAGGCTAGCGGGAGTTTCAGAGACCCAGTACTTC. Amino acid sequence: CASSLGRLAGVSETQYF.

The chain's CDR3 is CATSRDRASGRETQYF. The CDR3 nucleotides are TGTGCCACCAGCAGAGATCGGGCAAGCGGGCGAGAGACCCAGTACTTC. The chain couples TRBV15 to TRBJ2-5, with a tentative D call TRBD2 (6 bases). Germline-derived CDR1 and CDR2 are LNHNV and YYDKDF (reference sequence). V lost 0 bases and J lost 4, with 15 bases in between. The CDR3 consists of 16 residues.

The chain joins TRBV20-1 to TRBJ1-1; TRBD1 might be the D (5 bases). CDR1 and CDR2 (germline): DFQATT, SNEGSKA (reference sequence). V was shortened by 6 bases and J by 1 base, with 18 bases between the two germline ends. The CDR3 contains 15 residues. The CDR3 region is CSARDLRGPNTEAFF. In DNA form, the CDR3 reads TGCAGTGCGAGGGATCTACGGGGCCCGAACACTGAAGCTTTCTTT.

This clonotype has only a few counts. The V call is TRBV7-2, the J call TRBJ2-3, with a tentative D call TRBD2 (6 bases). CDR3 length equals 14 residues. V lost 5 bases to trimming and J lost 0 bases, with 9 bases between them. CDR1 and CDR2 (germline): SGHTA, FQGNSA. CDR3: CASSPGTSTDTQYF. Here the CDR3 DNA reads TGTGCCAGCAGCCCTGGGACTAGCACAGATACGCAGTATTTT.

This chain links TRBV9 with TRBJ1-2; TRBD1 is a possible D gene (6 bases). V lost 3 bases to trimming and J lost 0 bases, with 15 bases between them. Germline CDR1 SGDLS, CDR2 YYNGEE. The CDR3 has 16 residues. The CDR3 here is CASSGSQGQPNYGYTF. The CDR3 nucleotides read TGTGCCAGCAGCGGTTCCCAGGGGCAACCTAACTATGGCTACACCTTC.

This chain connects TRBV19 to TRBJ2-4, with D unresolved. From germline, CDR1 is LNHDA and CDR2 SQIVND (reference sequence). The CDR3 consists of 11 residues. Trimming cost V 10 bases and J 6 bases, with 10 bases left between them. Written as DNA, the CDR3 is TGTGCCACCAAGGAAGGAAACATTCAGTACTTC. Translated, it gives CATKEGNIQYF.

V is TRBV7-9 and J is TRBJ2-7; D is undetermined. Trimming took 4 bases from V and 0 from J, leaving 13 bases between them. Germline V lookup: CDR1 SEHNR, CDR2 FQNEAQ (reference sequence). This CDR3 contains 15 residues. This CDR3 reads CASSSDISSSYEQYF. The CDR3 bases are TGTGCCAGCAGCTCCGACATATCGAGCTCCTACGAGCAGTACTTC.

The table lists this clonotype with a few counts. The chain has TRBV15 and TRBJ2-5; TRBD2 aligns across 7 bases. The germline gives CDR1 LNHNV, CDR2 YYDKDF (reference sequence). J gave up 4 bases and V 3 bases, and 8 bases lay outside the gene matches. The CDR3 runs 15 residues. CDR3 DNA sequence: TGTGCCACCAGCAGGAGACTAGCAAGCAGAGAGACCCAGTACTTC. Amino acids: CATSRRLASRETQYF.

This rearrangement joins TRBV19 to TRBJ2-3, with 11 bases aligning to TRBD2. With 8 bases clipped from V and 0 bases from J, the junction kept 1 base outside the gene matches. CDR1 LNHDA and CDR2 SQIVND come from the germline V gene (reference sequence). The CDR3 extends over 14 amino acids. The CDR3 is CASGTSGSTDTQYF. CDR3 in DNA: TGTGCCAGTGGGACTAGCGGTAGCACAGATACGCAGTATTTT. The whole variable domain, filled in from reference TRBV19 and TRBJ2-3, reads DGGITQSPKYLFRKEGQNVTLSCEQNLNHDAMYWYRQDPGQGLRLIYYSQIVNDFQKGDIAEGYSVSREKKESFPLTVTSAQKNPTAFYLCASGTSGSTDTQYFGPGTRLTVL.

The chain recombines TRBV10-3 with TRBJ1-2; D unclear. This CDR3 is built from 13 residues. Germline V gene lookup returns CDR1 ENHRY and CDR2 SYGVKD. Trimming cost V 6 bases and J 6 bases, with 14 bases left between them. CDR3 sequence (DNA): TGTGCCATCAGAGGACCTGGGGTTGATGGCTACACCTTC. Translation gives CAIRGPGVDGYTF.

This clonotype was observed a handful of times. This chain joins TRBV20-1 and TRBJ2-5; D gene unclear. The germline V and J ends were trimmed by 0 bases and 1 base, with 9 bases remaining between them. Germline V lookup: CDR1 DFQATT, CDR2 SNEGSKA (reference sequence). The CDR3 extends over 14 amino acids. Here the CDR3 reads CSARDPTSQETQYF. In DNA form, the CDR3 reads TGCAGTGCTAGAGATCCGACAAGCCAAGAGACCCAGTACTTC.